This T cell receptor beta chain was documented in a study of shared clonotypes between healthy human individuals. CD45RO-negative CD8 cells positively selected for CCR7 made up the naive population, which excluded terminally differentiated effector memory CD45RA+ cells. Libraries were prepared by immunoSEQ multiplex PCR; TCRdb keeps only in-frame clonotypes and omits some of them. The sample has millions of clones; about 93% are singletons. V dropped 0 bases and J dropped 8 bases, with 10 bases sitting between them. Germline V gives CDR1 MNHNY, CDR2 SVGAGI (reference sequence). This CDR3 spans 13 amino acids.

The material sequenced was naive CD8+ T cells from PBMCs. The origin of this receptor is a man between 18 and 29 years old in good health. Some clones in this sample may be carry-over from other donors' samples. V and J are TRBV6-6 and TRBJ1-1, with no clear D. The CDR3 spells CASSYSSNLEAFF. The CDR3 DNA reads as TGTGCCAGCAGTTACTCGAGTAATCTCGAAGCTTTCTTT.